This T cell receptor (beta chain) emerged from a study of blood T cell repertoires in COVID-19. The CDR3 has 19 amino acids. Only in-frame clones appear in the TCRdb table, and some are missing; sequencing was by immunoSEQ multiplex PCR. This table holds over 250,000 clones, about nine tenths found once. Participants had their cohort set by participant-reported clinical history. Sample: PBMCs or T cells enriched from blood (not recorded which). The TCR was taken from a man in his 60s who had recovered from COVID-19. V gene TRBV12-2 combines with J gene TRBJ1-4; TRBD1 is the table's D call, not checked against the DNA. TRBV12-2 is shown as a pseudogene. This CDR3 reads CASRFPLGRVALRNEKLFF. The CDR3 DNA sequence: TGTGCAAGTCGCTTTCCCTTAGGCAGGGTAGCCTTAAGAAATGAAAAACTGTTTTTT.